This T cell receptor (beta chain) was found in a study of response to subunit inactivated influenza vaccine (dated by TCRdb to between 2017 and 2018). The study in broad terms: The study used deep quantitative T cell receptor repertoire profiling to track responses to a trivalent subunit inactivated influenza vaccine.

Reading from cysteine to phenylalanine, the CDR3 counts 15 amino acids. The DNA shown is the 45-base CDR3, in frame from base 1. The germline V gene (reference sequence) provides CDR1 MNHEY and CDR2 SMNVEV. Deletion took 2 bases off V and 6 bases off J, with a span of 11 bases between the germline ends. General conclusions and limits of the study: According to the authors, only a limited number of new T cells may be recruited by each seasonal influenza vaccination.

This clonotype has a count of ten or more. This clone's antigen is unknown. No much larger clone is present one base from it, and per-base qualities are unavailable. The method was RT-PCR. The sample was run on an Illumina HiSeq 2500. TCRdb cleaned the public reads at Q25 with fastp, built clones with MiXCR and kept in-frame beta chains. Each CDR3 protein appears once, grouped with its most common genes and DNA. This sample has 500,000 to 600,000 distinct CDR3 sequences in its table, and about 15% of those were observed once. Less than 4% of the sample lies in the top ten. This clonotype was obtained from a man between 50 and 69 years old who received an inactivated influenza vaccine. Donor details come from another sample of the same person, matched by shared clones. The V and J genes are TRBV27 and TRBJ1-6; a weak D assignment points to TRBD1 (5 bases agree). The sample in question was CD4+ T cells sorted from PBMCs, obtained less than 30 months after vaccination. The nucleotide sequence is given as TGTGCCAGCAGTTTACTAGGGGTTGGTAATTCACCCCTCCACTTT. Its protein product is CASSLLGVGNSPLHF.